Listed below are T cell receptor beta chains from one sample, sequenced in a study of blood T cell repertoires in COVID-19. Measured with immunoSEQ multiplex PCR; TCRdb has only the in-frame clones, and not every one. The repertoire holds about 330,000 clones, with roughly 85% as singletons. Sequencing used PBMCs or T cells enriched from blood (not recorded which). The receptors derive from a woman in her twenties or thirties who had recovered from COVID-19. Both conserved end residues are part of each CDR3. A D gene is named only where the DNA matches it firmly. Rows may omit the clone size; those that give it use once, few, many or a size class.

length: 15
size: .
V: TRBV5-6
J: TRBJ1-6
D: .
CDR3: CASSFGRGGNSPLHF
DNA: TGTGCCAGCAGCTTTGGACGGGGGGGAAATTCACCCCTCCACTTT

length: 16
size: .
V: TRBV7-2
J: TRBJ2-1
D: TRBD2
CDR3: CASSISGGSSYNEQFF
DNA: TGTGCCAGCAGCATCAGCGGGGGGAGCTCCTACAATGAGCAGTTCTTC

length: 13
size: once
V: TRBV12-3/TRBV12-4
J: TRBJ2-5
D: .
CDR3: CASQKSGAETQYF
DNA: TGTGCCAGCCAAAAATCGGGAGCCGAGACCCAGTACTTC

length: 13
size: .
V: TRBV30
J: TRBJ2-7
D: TRBD1
CDR3: CAWNTPGGHEQYF
DNA: TGTGCCTGGAATACCCCAGGGGGCCACGAGCAGTACTTC

length: 13
size: .
V: TRBV7-9
J: TRBJ2-2
D: .
CDR3: CASIEPATGELFF
DNA: TGTGCCAGCATCGAACCCGCGACCGGGGAGCTGTTTTTT

length: 15
size: .
V: TRBV11-3
J: TRBJ2-2
D: TRBD2
CDR3: CASQTSGGKTGELFF
DNA: TGTGCCAGCCAGACTAGCGGGGGTAAAACCGGGGAGCTGTTTTTT

length: 13
size: .
V: TRBV29-1
J: TRBJ1-1
D: TRBD1
CDR3: CSVIRDSNTEAFF
DNA: TGCAGCGTTATCCGGGACAGTAACACTGAAGCTTTCTTT

length: 13
size: .
V: TRBV14
J: TRBJ2-1
D: .
CDR3: CASSQSLYNEQFF
DNA: TGTGCCAGCAGCCAATCTCTTTACAATGAGCAGTTCTTC

length: 15
size: .
V: TRBV9
J: TRBJ2-3
D: .
CDR3: CASSAEGLRTDTQYF
DNA: TGTGCCAGCAGCGCCGAAGGACTCCGCACAGATACGCAGTATTTT

length: 13
size: .
V: TRBV10-3
J: TRBJ1-2
D: TRBD1
CDR3: CAISEEDRGGYTF
DNA: TGTGCCATCAGTGAGGAGGACAGGGGTGGCTACACCTTC

length: 16
size: .
V: TRBV5-1
J: TRBJ1-4
D: TRBD1
CDR3: CASSLGTGGTNEKLFF
DNA: TGCGCCAGCAGCCTTGGGACAGGGGGGACTAATGAAAAACTGTTTTTT

length: 14
size: once
V: TRBV2
J: TRBJ2-1
D: TRBD2
CDR3: CASSTGLLAGEQFF
DNA: TGTGCCAGCAGTACGGGCCTTCTAGCGGGCGAGCAGTTCTTC

length: 15
size: .
V: TRBV9
J: TRBJ1-5
D: TRBD1
CDR3: CASSGQGNGNQPQHF
DNA: TGTGCCAGCAGCGGACAGGGCAATGGCAATCAGCCCCAGCATTTT

length: 16
size: .
V: TRBV23-1
J: TRBJ1-6
D: .
CDR3: CASSQSDRPYNSPLHF
DNA: TGCGCCAGCAGTCAATCCGACAGGCCCTATAATTCACCCCTCCACTTT

length: 11
size: .
V: TRBV20-1
J: TRBJ1-2
D: .
CDR3: CSALVGSGYTF
DNA: TGCAGTGCCTTGGTGGGGAGTGGCTACACCTTC

length: 13
size: .
V: TRBV27
J: TRBJ2-7
D: TRBD1
CDR3: CASSFLTGGEQYF
DNA: TGTGCCAGCAGTTTCCTTACAGGGGGTGAGCAGTACTTC

length: 18
size: .
V: TRBV7-8
J: TRBJ1-5
D: TRBD1
CDR3: CASSLYGQERPSNQPQHF
DNA: TGTGCCAGCAGCCTATACGGACAGGAAAGGCCGAGCAATCAGCCCCAGCATTTT

length: 14
size: .
V: TRBV5-8
J: TRBJ1-1
D: .
CDR3: CASSYRGVNTEAFF
DNA: TGTGCCAGCAGCTACCGGGGGGTGAACACTGAAGCTTTCTTT

length: 14
size: .
V: TRBV10-2
J: TRBJ2-7
D: .
CDR3: CASSESTGAYEQYF
DNA: TGCGCCAGCAGTGAGTCTACAGGCGCCTACGAGCAGTACTTC

length: 16
size: .
V: TRBV2
J: TRBJ2-7
D: TRBD1
CDR3: CASSVLVGGAGSEQYF
DNA: TGTGCCAGCAGTGTTTTAGTAGGGGGCGCTGGGTCCGAGCAGTACTTC

length: 17
size: few
V: TRBV9
J: TRBJ1-1
D: TRBD1
CDR3: CASSVATRGQKNTEAFF
DNA: TGTGCCAGCAGCGTAGCTACGAGGGGACAGAAGAACACTGAAGCTTTCTTT

length: 12
size: .
V: TRBV2
J: TRBJ2-1
D: .
CDR3: CASLLLAEEQFF
DNA: TGTGCCAGCTTATTGCTGGCGGAGGAGCAGTTCTTC

length: 15
size: .
V: TRBV7-3
J: TRBJ1-1
D: .
CDR3: CASSLAPTSNTEAFF
DNA: TGTGCCAGCAGCTTAGCCCCGACATCGAACACTGAAGCTTTCTTT

length: 14
size: .
V: TRBV9
J: TRBJ1-1
D: .
CDR3: CASSVAPVNTEAFF
DNA: TGTGCCAGCAGCGTAGCCCCAGTGAACACTGAAGCTTTCTTT

length: 15
size: .
V: TRBV7-3
J: TRBJ2-1
D: TRBD2
CDR3: CASSTTSTAYNEQFF
DNA: TGTGCCAGCAGCACGACTAGCACGGCCTACAATGAGCAGTTCTTC

length: 15
size: .
V: TRBV5-1
J: TRBJ1-1
D: .
CDR3: CASSLVQGGGTEAFF
DNA: TGCGCCAGCAGCTTGGTACAGGGCGGAGGAACTGAAGCTTTCTTT

length: 13
size: .
V: TRBV12-3/TRBV12-4
J: TRBJ1-2
D: .
CDR3: CASSPDRYYGYTF
DNA: TGTGCCAGCAGCCCCGACAGGTACTATGGCTACACCTTC

length: 13
size: .
V: TRBV30
J: TRBJ1-2
D: TRBD1
CDR3: CAWSPQGAGGYTF
DNA: TGTGCCTGGAGTCCCCAGGGGGCGGGCGGCTACACCTTC

length: 17
size: .
V: TRBV6-1
J: TRBJ2-3
D: .
CDR3: CASSVDGRARVTDTQYF
DNA: TGTGCCAGCAGTGTCGATGGTAGGGCCAGGGTCACAGATACGCAGTATTTT

length: 15
size: .
V: TRBV7-6
J: TRBJ2-5
D: TRBD2
CDR3: CASSLSSGFQETQYF
DNA: TGTGCCAGCAGCTTATCTAGCGGGTTCCAAGAGACCCAGTACTTC

length: 18
size: .
V: TRBV19
J: TRBJ1-3
D: TRBD1
CDR3: CASSAWTGPGSFGNTIYF
DNA: TGTGCCAGTAGTGCCTGGACAGGGCCAGGTTCCTTTGGAAACACCATATATTTT

length: 14
size: few
V: TRBV10-3
J: TRBJ1-2
D: .
CDR3: CAISESYKEVGYTF
DNA: TGTGCCATCAGTGAGTCGTACAAGGAGGTTGGCTACACCTTC

length: 17
size: .
V: TRBV7-7
J: TRBJ2-2
D: .
CDR3: CASSPLTGWANTGELFF
DNA: TGTGCTAGCAGCCCGCTAACAGGGTGGGCGAACACCGGGGAGCTGTTTTTT

length: 17
size: .
V: TRBV5-6
J: TRBJ1-1
D: .
CDR3: CASSNLKRQGKNTEAFF
DNA: TGTGCCAGCAGCAACCTAAAGCGGCAGGGGAAAAACACTGAAGCTTTCTTT

length: 15
size: .
V: TRBV5-5
J: TRBJ2-5
D: TRBD1
CDR3: CASSATGKPQGTQYF
DNA: TGTGCCAGCAGCGCGACAGGGAAACCACAAGGGACCCAGTACTTC

length: 17
size: .
V: TRBV9
J: TRBJ2-3
D: TRBD2
CDR3: CASSPTGVSGGTDTQYF
DNA: TGTGCCAGCAGCCCCACGGGGGTGAGCGGGGGCACAGATACGCAGTATTTT

length: 19
size: .
V: TRBV4-1
J: TRBJ2-2
D: .
CDR3: CASSHGIPGSQSVTGELFF
DNA: TGCGCCAGCAGCCATGGGATTCCGGGATCACAGAGCGTCACCGGGGAGCTGTTTTTT

length: 15
size: .
V: TRBV18
J: TRBJ1-3
D: TRBD1
CDR3: CASSRGQNSGNTIYF
DNA: TGTGCCAGCTCAAGGGGACAGAACTCTGGAAACACCATATATTTT

length: 13
size: .
V: TRBV19
J: TRBJ1-4
D: .
CDR3: CASSITGNEKLFF
DNA: TGTGCCAGTAGTATAACAGGGAATGAAAAACTGTTTTTT

length: 15
size: .
V: TRBV14
J: TRBJ1-2
D: .
CDR3: CASSQAIGGASGYTF
DNA: TGTGCCAGCAGCCAAGCTATCGGGGGGGCGTCAGGCTACACCTTC

length: 12
size: .
V: TRBV2
J: TRBJ2-7
D: .
CDR3: CASRDRTYEQYF
DNA: TGTGCCAGCAGGGACAGAACCTACGAGCAGTACTTC

length: 14
size: .
V: TRBV5-6
J: TRBJ2-7
D: .
CDR3: CASRTGERYYEQYF
DNA: TGTGCCAGCAGGACTGGGGAGAGATATTACGAGCAGTACTTC

length: 14
size: .
V: TRBV19
J: TRBJ1-2
D: TRBD1
CDR3: CASSTPGGSDGYTF
DNA: TGTGCCAGTAGTACCCCAGGGGGATCAGATGGCTACACCTTC

length: 17
size: .
V: TRBV27
J: TRBJ2-3
D: TRBD2
CDR3: CASSLSASGPYTDTQYF
DNA: TGTGCCAGCAGTTTATCGGCTAGCGGACCATACACAGATACGCAGTATTTT

length: 15
size: .
V: TRBV27
J: TRBJ2-2
D: TRBD1
CDR3: CASRTGGADTGELFF
DNA: TGTGCCAGCAGAACAGGGGGCGCGGACACCGGGGAGCTGTTTTTT

length: 15
size: .
V: TRBV6-2/TRBV6-3
J: TRBJ1-2
D: .
CDR3: CASSYSRVLRGGYTF
DNA: TGTGCCAGCAGTTACTCCCGAGTGCTTCGTGGTGGCTACACCTTC

length: 15
size: .
V: TRBV7-2
J: TRBJ2-2
D: TRBD1
CDR3: CASSKGAGSNGELFF
DNA: TGTGCCAGCAGCAAGGGGGCAGGGTCAAACGGGGAGCTGTTTTTT

length: 10
size: .
V: TRBV30
J: TRBJ2-1
D: TRBD2
CDR3: CAWGAGFPFF
DNA: TGTGCCTGGGGAGCGGGGTTTCCGTTCTTC

length: 14
size: .
V: TRBV3-1/TRBV3-2
J: TRBJ2-7
D: TRBD1
CDR3: CASSLYQGANEQYF
DNA: TGTGCCAGCAGCCTTTACCAGGGGGCTAACGAGCAGTACTTC

length: 16
size: .
V: TRBV15
J: TRBJ1-2
D: .
CDR3: CATSRDGRGYNYGYTF
DNA: TGTGCCACCAGCAGAGATGGCAGGGGATATAACTATGGCTACACCTTC

length: 13
size: .
V: TRBV12-3/TRBV12-4
J: TRBJ1-2
D: TRBD1
CDR3: CASSFDRVYGYTF
DNA: TGTGCCAGCAGTTTTGACAGGGTATATGGCTACACCTTC